These T cell receptor beta chains were read from a single sample in a study of CD8 T cells in Susac syndrome. TCRdb fed the immunoSEQ multiplex PCR reads into MiXCR, producing one record per CDR3 protein. Found here are 130,000 or so distinct CDR3 sequences, more than 75% of them singletons; the top ten hold around 0.24%. The sequenced material came from CD8+ T cells from PBMCs. The receptor source for this set is a human donor with multiple sclerosis. CDR3s include the opening cysteine and the closing phenylalanine or tryptophan. Clone size appears in some rows only: once, few, many, or a class for an expanded clone.

j_gene: TRBJ2-5; abundance: NA; v_gene: TRBV2; CDR3aa: CAGRGRETQYF
j_gene: TRBJ1-2; abundance: NA; v_gene: TRBV9; CDR3aa: CASSVEATASFGYTF
j_gene: TRBJ2-5; abundance: NA; v_gene: TRBV13; CDR3aa: CASSYEGGVETQYF
j_gene: TRBJ2-7; abundance: NA; v_gene: TRBV29-1; CDR3aa: CSVQAGTPGEQYF
j_gene: TRBJ1-1; abundance: NA; v_gene: TRBV30; CDR3aa: CAWSTGQGFLATEAFF
j_gene: TRBJ2-5; abundance: NA; v_gene: TRBV20-1; CDR3aa: CSARLALLQYF
j_gene: TRBJ1-1; abundance: once; v_gene: TRBV13; CDR3aa: CASSLDQGGNTEAFF
j_gene: TRBJ2-5; abundance: NA; v_gene: TRBV27; CDR3aa: CASSPIVADPRETQYF
j_gene: TRBJ1-5; abundance: NA; v_gene: TRBV5-1; CDR3aa: CASSPSGSNQPQHF
j_gene: TRBJ2-6; abundance: NA; v_gene: TRBV19; CDR3aa: CASTPTQGWVLTF
j_gene: TRBJ2-2; abundance: NA; v_gene: TRBV6-6; CDR3aa: CASSYPLAANTGELFF
j_gene: TRBJ2-7; abundance: NA; v_gene: TRBV9; CDR3aa: CASSVGTSYPLSYEQYF
j_gene: TRBJ2-1; abundance: NA; v_gene: TRBV7-6; CDR3aa: CASRPGTASSYNEQFF
j_gene: TRBJ2-2; abundance: few; v_gene: TRBV30; CDR3aa: CAWSAQDTGELFF
j_gene: TRBJ2-2; abundance: few; v_gene: TRBV12-3/TRBV12-4; CDR3aa: CASVQKNTGELFF
j_gene: TRBJ1-2; abundance: NA; v_gene: TRBV6-1; CDR3aa: CASSDWREGGGYTF
j_gene: TRBJ2-1; abundance: NA; v_gene: TRBV3-1; CDR3aa: CASSPAGLISYNEQFF
j_gene: TRBJ1-1; abundance: NA; v_gene: TRBV2; CDR3aa: CASSVGGVF
j_gene: TRBJ2-7; abundance: NA; v_gene: TRBV24-1; CDR3aa: CATSSGTEDEQYF
j_gene: TRBJ1-2; abundance: NA; v_gene: TRBV5-6; CDR3aa: CASSLGGTGPYGYTF
j_gene: TRBJ2-3; abundance: once; v_gene: TRBV5-4; CDR3aa: CASTLEDDTQYF
j_gene: TRBJ1-5; abundance: NA; v_gene: TRBV4-1; CDR3aa: CASSQVDGLDQPQHF